Below are 29 T cell receptor beta chains sequenced from a single sample in a study of T cells expressing NK-cell markers. TCRdb re-called the 5' RACE reads and gives one entry per CDR3 protein, without DNA. In all, the sample yields about 300,000 distinct CDR3 sequences. Sequences were obtained from blood T cells: a sorted CD56 or NKG2C T cell subset, CD4+ or CD8+ T cells, or bulk PBMC T cells (not recorded which). The receptors here all came from a woman aged 18 to 75 in good health.

This chain links TRBV7-9 with TRBJ1-5. CDR3 length: 14 residues. Germline assignment: CDR1 SEHNR and CDR2 FQNEAQ (reference sequence). This CDR3 is CASSLGAVNQPQHF.

The chain couples TRBV30 to TRBJ1-1. The CDR3 has 12 amino acids. Germline V gene lookup returns CDR1 GTSNPN and CDR2 SVGIG (reference sequence). CDR3 protein: CAWSTENTEAFF.

The chain has TRBV7-2 and TRBJ2-5; the D gene TCRdb calls, TRBD1, cannot be checked with no DNA. CDR1 and CDR2 from the germline V gene are SGHTA and FQGNSA. This CDR3 is built from 16 residues. CDR3 protein: CASSFGGRGLGETQYF.

The gene calls are TRBV6-2 or TRBV6-3 and TRBJ2-1; TCRdb outputs TRBD2, but without DNA this stays unchecked. Per the germline V gene, CDR1 is MNHEY and CDR2 is SVGEGT. This CDR3 region has 20 residues. CDR3 in amino acids: CASSFTPWTSGFRSYNEQFF.

The chain combines TRBV7-2 with TRBJ2-1; as DNA is missing, the TRBD2 call by TCRdb cannot be tested. This CDR3 comprises 15 residues. CDR1 is SGHTA, CDR2 FQGNSA, per germline. The CDR3 sequence: CASSLGGGVYNEQFF.

The chain is built from TRBV28 and TRBJ1-5. The CDR3 contains 15 residues. CDR1 and CDR2 (germline): MDHEN, SYDVKM. The CDR3 here is CASSYPGPAHQPQHF.

J is TRBJ1-5 and V is TRBV6-5; TCRdb proposes TRBD1, but this gene call is untestable without DNA. This CDR3 region has 14 residues. Germline CDR1 MNHEY, CDR2 SVGAGI. CDR3 protein: CASSSGGKDQPQHF.

This sequence joins TRBV7-9 and TRBJ1-1. The CDR3 spans 14 residues. Looked up from germline, CDR1 is SEHNR and CDR2 is FQNEAQ (reference sequence). The CDR3 spells CAGSLGGRNTEAFF.

This chain uses TRBV12-3 or TRBV12-4 with TRBJ1-1. This CDR3 spans 12 amino acids. The CDR3 sequence is CASKVRNTEAFF.

This sequence joins TRBV5-1 and TRBJ2-3; TCRdb calls TRBD1, which cannot be checked without DNA. The CDR3 sequence is 15 residues long. The germline gives CDR1 SGHRS, CDR2 YFSETQ. The CDR3 region is CASSLGTGATDTQYF.

V is TRBV4-3 and J is TRBJ1-6; TCRdb gives TRBD1 as the D gene, but with no DNA this cannot be confirmed. Germline V gene lookup returns CDR1 LGHNA and CDR2 YSLEER. The CDR3 sequence is 16 residues long. CDR3 sequence reads: CASSQTRGAGNSPLHF.

The J gene is TRBJ2-1, the V gene TRBV12-3 or TRBV12-4; TCRdb indicates TRBD2, and absent DNA this call remains unverified. The CDR3 runs to 15 residues. The CDR3 is CASSFGRGGMGEQFF.

The CDR3 here is CASSLGGEGQETQYF. The chain couples TRBV27 to TRBJ2-5; TCRdb's D gene call, TRBD1, goes unchecked for lack of DNA. There are 15 residues in the CDR3. The germline V gene encodes CDR1 MNHEY and CDR2 SMNVEV (reference sequence).

CDR3: CSASLTGTTDTQYF. This chain joins TRBV20-1 and TRBJ2-3; TCRdb's D call of TRBD1 is untestable without DNA. Germline V lookup: CDR1 DFQATT, CDR2 SNEGSKA (reference sequence). The CDR3 contains 14 residues.

V gene TRBV6-6 combines with J gene TRBJ1-5; TCRdb picks TRBD1, but there is no DNA to check that call. The CDR3 covers 12 residues. The germline V gene encodes CDR1 MNHNY and CDR2 SVGAGI (reference sequence). CDR3 loop: CASSTPSGPQHF.

The chain carries TRBV10-1 and TRBJ2-2. Germline CDR1 and CDR2: WNHNN and SYGVQD (reference sequence). The CDR3 is 13 residues long. This chain's CDR3 is CASKVGNTGELFF.

The rearrangement joins TRBV7-2 to TRBJ2-1; the D call of TRBD2 rests on TCRdb alone, since no DNA is present to check it. Germline CDR1 SGHTA, CDR2 FQGNSA. The CDR3 has 16 residues. The CDR3: CASTPEAGTSRNEQFF.

The chain combines TRBV7-2 with TRBJ2-4; the TRBD2 assignment by TCRdb is unverifiable without DNA. The CDR3 covers 14 residues. The germline gives CDR1 SGHTA, CDR2 FQGNSA. CDR3 loop: CASSQRGTKNIQYF.

This chain uses TRBV29-1 with TRBJ1-1; TCRdb proposes TRBD1, but this gene call is untestable without DNA. The CDR3 has 12 amino acids. Germline V lookup: CDR1 SQVTM, CDR2 ANQGSEA. CDR3 amino acids: CSATGVGTEAFF.

The gene calls are TRBV5-6 and TRBJ1-5. The V gene's germline CDR1 is SGHDT and CDR2 YYEEEE. The CDR3 sequence is 12 residues long. CDR3 sequence: CASSLNGQPQHF. Supplemented by reference TRBV5-6 and TRBJ1-5, the full variable domain reads DAGVTQSPTHLIKTRGQQVTLRCSPKSGHDTVSWYQQALGQGPQFIFQYYEEEERQRGNFPDRFSGHQFPNYSSELNVNALLLGDSALYLCASSLNGQPQHFGDGTRLSIL.

This chain joins TRBV30 and TRBJ2-3; there is no DNA to check the TCRdb D call of TRBD2. The germline V gene encodes CDR1 GTSNPN and CDR2 SVGIG (reference sequence). This CDR3 is 16 amino acids long. The CDR3 sequence is CAWNDGLAGGGDTQYF. The full variable domain, with the rest looked up from reference TRBV30 and TRBJ2-3, is SQTIHQWPATLVQPVGSPLSLECTVEGTSNPNLYWYRQAAGRGLQLLFYSVGIGQISSEVPQNLSASRPQDRQFILSSKKLLLSDSGFYLCAWNDGLAGGGDTQYFGPGTRLTVL.

The chain carries TRBV7-2 and TRBJ2-3; the D gene TCRdb calls, TRBD2, cannot be checked with no DNA. CDR3 length equals 16 residues. Germline V lookup: CDR1 SGHTA, CDR2 FQGNSA. CDR3 region: CASSWRASGGADTQYF.

The rearrangement links TRBV15 to TRBJ1-3; TCRdb lists TRBD1, though no DNA is available to test this call. The germline CDR1 and CDR2 sequences are LNHNV and YYDKDF (reference sequence). The CDR3 is made up of 15 amino acids. The CDR3 here is CATSDPGQLGNTIYF.

The rearrangement uses TRBV7-2 and TRBJ2-7; checking the TCRdb D call of TRBD2 is not possible without DNA. CDR1 SGHTA and CDR2 FQGNSA come from the germline V gene. CDR3 length: 16 residues. The CDR3 region is CASSTGLAAPTYEQYF.

This chain joins TRBV5-1 and TRBJ2-6. The germline V gene has CDR1 SGHRS and CDR2 YFSETQ. There are 17 residues in the CDR3. The CDR3 loop reads CASSFTTTAAGANVLTF. The whole variable domain, filled in from reference TRBV5-1 and TRBJ2-6, reads KAGVTQTPRYLIKTRGQQVTLSCSPISGHRSVSWYQQTPGQGLQFLFEYFSETQRNKGNFPGRFSGRQFSNSRSEMNVSTLELGDSALYLCASSFTTTAAGANVLTFGAGSRLTVL.

The rearrangement uses TRBV7-2 and TRBJ1-1; TCRdb calls TRBD1, which cannot be checked without DNA. CDR1 and CDR2 (germline): SGHTA, FQGNSA. The CDR3 spans 14 residues. This chain's CDR3 is CASSFSGPNTEAFF.

CDR3 amino acids: CASSPRAGGPYNEQFF. The rearrangement joins TRBV7-2 to TRBJ2-1; TCRdb's D call of TRBD2 is untestable without DNA. Germline V gives CDR1 SGHTA, CDR2 FQGNSA. The CDR3 is 16 amino acids.

The chain combines TRBV6-5 with TRBJ1-5. Germline lookup yields CDR1 MNHEY and CDR2 SVGAGI. The length of the CDR3 is 14 residues. The chain's CDR3 is CASSLMDQNQPQHF.

J is TRBJ2-3 and V is TRBV5-1; with no DNA, the TCRdb D assignment of TRBD1 cannot be verified. The V gene's germline CDR1 is SGHRS and CDR2 YFSETQ. The CDR3 is made up of 16 amino acids. This CDR3 reads CASSYRQGSRSDTQYF.